Presented here are 32 T cell receptor beta chains from one specimen sequenced in a study of T-cell memory formation after mild COVID-19. In TCRdb, the 5' RACE reads were re-called with MiXCR into one record per CDR3 protein. The sample comprises about 430,000 distinct CDR3 sequences, 20% to 25% of which are singletons, and about 10% rests with the top ten. Sequenced input: PBMCs or a T cell subset sorted from them (not recorded which). All receptors derive from an adult woman who had mild COVID-19 (a few samples of this study predate the infection). Cell type and time point are not known.

Ten or more counts support this clonotype. The chain carries TRBV5-1 and TRBJ2-1; 9 nucleotides line up with TRBD2. Germline-derived CDR1 and CDR2 are SGHRS and YFSETQ. This CDR3 is built from 14 residues. After removal of 5 bases from V and 7 bases from J, the junction contained 7 bases not matched to a gene. In nucleotides, the CDR3 is TGCGCCAGCAGAGGGCTAGCGGGAACGAATGAGCAGTTCTTC. Amino acids: CASRGLAGTNEQFF.

The gene calls are TRBV24-1 and TRBJ2-2; 15 nucleotides agree with TRBD2. This CDR3 has 20 amino acids. Germline V lookup: CDR1 KGHDR, CDR2 SFDVKD. Trimming removed 4 bases from V and 2 bases from J; junction bases left unmatched: 10. The CDR3 bases are TGTGCCACCAGTGACTCAGGGGGACTAGCGGGGGGTCGAAACACCGGGGAGCTGTTTTTT. Protein sequence: CATSDSGGLAGGRNTGELFF.

About this clonotype itself: A much larger clone differs from this one at a single base, so this may be a read error. The chain is built from TRBV4-2 and TRBJ2-7, with TRBD2 identical over 8 bases. Germline loops: CDR1 LGHNA, CDR2 YNFKEQ. This CDR3 region has 16 residues. Trimming cost V 3 bases and J 6 bases; bases outside gene matches: 13. As DNA, the CDR3 is TGTGCCAGCAGCCAGGCCTGGACTAGCTTCCCGGGCGAGCAGTACTTC. Its translation: CASSQAWTSFPGEQYF.

The chain uses TRBV4-2 and TRBJ2-3; 7 bases fit TRBD1. The germline V gene has CDR1 LGHNA and CDR2 YNFKEQ. The junction had 3 bases not matched to a gene; V was cut back by 2 bases and J by 1 base. The CDR3 is 15 residues long. The DNA for the CDR3 is TGTGCCAGCAGCCAAATAGGGGGCGGCACAGATACGCAGTATTTT. Its protein is CASSQIGGGTDTQYF.

This clonotype was recorded a few times. The chain recombines TRBV4-1 with TRBJ2-7; D tentatively fits TRBD1 or TRBD2 (5 bases each). Trimming left V 4 bases short and J 3 bases short, with 10 bases between. This CDR3 is 13 amino acids long. The V gene's germline CDR1 is MGHRA and CDR2 YSYEKL. CDR3 nucleotide sequence: TGCGCCAGCAGCCCGGGGACGGACTACGAGCAGTACTTC. Its protein product is CASSPGTDYEQYF.

V and J are TRBV25-1 and TRBJ2-2; 9 bases align to TRBD1. The CDR3 consists of 15 residues. The V and J ends lost 8 bases and 6 bases, in that order; junction bases with no gene match: 10. Germline values: CDR1 MGHDK, CDR2 SYGVNS. The CDR3 region is CASSDRTGVPGELFF. The CDR3 region has the DNA TGTGCCAGCTCTGATCGGACAGGGGTCCCCGGGGAGCTGTTTTTT.

This clonotype was seen ten or more times. As DNA, the CDR3 is TGTGCCAGCAGTTTATATCGGGGGTCATCCGATACGCAGTATTTT. This sequence encodes CASSLYRGSSDTQYF. The genes are TRBV28 and TRBJ2-3, with D maybe TRBD2 (6 bases). V shed 1 base and J shed 6 bases, with 14 bases lying between them. Germline V gene lookup returns CDR1 MDHEN and CDR2 SYDVKM. This CDR3 region has 15 residues.

This clonotype has only a few counts. The chain couples TRBV4-2 to TRBJ2-1; no clear D. This CDR3 region has 15 residues. Deletions cut 0 bases from V and 4 bases from J, with 10 bases between. Germline CDR1 reads LGHNA; CDR2 reads YNFKEQ. CDR3 residues: CASSQDRSTYNEQFF. Written as DNA, the CDR3 is TGTGCCAGCAGCCAAGATCGGAGTACTTACAATGAGCAGTTCTTC.

J is TRBJ2-3 and V is TRBV12-3 or TRBV12-4, with a tentative D call TRBD1 (6 bases). The CDR3 length is 14 residues. Trimming left V 5 bases short and J 6 bases short, with 15 bases between. DNA for the CDR3: TGTGCCAGCAGTCCCCCAGGGGCGTGGGATACGCAGTATTTT. Translation: CASSPPGAWDTQYF.

This chain links TRBV9 with TRBJ2-7; 8 positions agree with TRBD2. The CDR3 runs 17 residues. Per germline, CDR1 SGDLS and CDR2 YYNGEE. Germline trimming cut 4 bases from V and 2 bases from J; bases unmatched to any gene: 14. The CDR3 DNA reads as TGTGCCAGCAGCCCGAGTTGGTCTAGCGGGTTAGCCTACGAGCAGTACTTC. Its translation is CASSPSWSSGLAYEQYF.

The chain couples TRBV4-2 to TRBJ1-5; D ambiguous. Germline CDR1 reads LGHNA; CDR2 reads YNFKEQ. Trimming cost V 0 bases and J 11 bases, with 17 bases left between them. The CDR3 consists of 15 residues. Here the CDR3 DNA reads TGTGCCAGCAGCCAAGATCTGGACTCATCGAAGGCCCAGCATTTT. Amino acids: CASSQDLDSSKAQHF.

The CDR3 sequence: CASAVGDRAYQETQYF. The CDR3 bases are TGTGCCAGCGCGGTGGGAGACAGAGCTTATCAAGAGACCCAGTACTTC. V gene TRBV11-2 combines with J gene TRBJ2-5; D may be TRBD1 or TRBD2 (5 bases each). Germline-derived CDR1 and CDR2 are SGHAT and FQNNGV. The CDR3 spans 16 residues. Trimming took off 8 bases at V and 2 bases at J, with 21 bases between the two ends.

The chain employs TRBV6-2 or TRBV6-3 and TRBJ2-7; possible D gene TRBD2, 6 bases. CDR1 MNHEY and CDR2 SVGEGT come from the germline V gene. V lost 4 bases and J lost 3, with 13 bases in between. CDR3 length: 14 amino acids. CDR3 loop: CASSSYGGVYEQYF. The CDR3 DNA is TGTGCCAGCAGTTCGTACGGGGGAGTCTACGAGCAGTACTTC.

This sequence joins TRBV5-5 and TRBJ1-5; 9 bases match TRBD1. Germline CDR1 reads SGHKS; CDR2 reads YYEKEE (reference sequence). The CDR3 has 15 amino acids. With 1 base clipped from V and 4 bases from J, the junction kept 3 bases outside the gene matches. The CDR3 loop is CASSLWDRDNQPQHF. CDR3 nucleotides: TGTGCCAGCAGCTTGTGGGACAGGGATAATCAGCCCCAGCATTTT.

The rearrangement uses TRBV10-3 and TRBJ1-5; D uncertain. Germline V gene data show CDR1 as ENHRY and CDR2 as SYGVKD. This CDR3 is built from 12 residues. V lost 8 bases and J 5 bases, leaving 10 bases between the germline ends. Written as DNA, the CDR3 is TGTGCCATCCGCGACGGGGATCAGCCCCAGCATTTT. Its translation: CAIRDGDQPQHF.

This clonotype was found a few times. The chain joins TRBV18 to TRBJ2-5; 7 bases align to TRBD2. There are 14 residues in the CDR3. Germline assignment: CDR1 KGHSH and CDR2 LQKENI. V dropped 3 bases and J dropped 4; count of bases not matched to a gene: 5. This CDR3 reads CASSPPGLRETQYF. The CDR3 DNA sequence: TGTGCCAGCTCACCCCCGGGACTAAGAGAGACCCAGTACTTC.

This clonotype was observed a handful of times. This chain links TRBV5-1 with TRBJ2-5; no firm D call. The V end lost 4 bases, the J end lost 7 bases, and 14 bases lay between the germline ends. Per the germline V gene, CDR1 is SGHRS and CDR2 is YFSETQ. This CDR3 is 13 amino acids long. The CDR3 spells CASSLGGMGTQYF. The CDR3 nucleotides read TGCGCCAGCAGCCTTGGTGGAATGGGGACCCAGTACTTC. Filled out from reference TRBV5-1 and TRBJ2-5, the complete variable domain reads KAGVTQTPRYLIKTRGQQVTLSCSPISGHRSVSWYQQTPGQGLQFLFEYFSETQRNKGNFPGRFSGRQFSNSRSEMNVSTLELGDSALYLCASSLGGMGTQYFGPGTRLLVL.

This clonotype has only a few counts. V and J are TRBV6-5 and TRBJ2-7; D gene ambiguous. The germline CDR1 and CDR2 sequences are MNHEY and SVGAGI. With 4 bases removed from V and 3 bases from J, the gap between germline ends came to 10 bases. This CDR3 region has 13 residues. The CDR3 region is CASSSPPNYEQYF. The CDR3 DNA follows: TGTGCCAGCAGTTCGCCCCCCAACTACGAGCAGTACTTC.

This clonotype appeared a few times. The rearrangement links TRBV11-2 to TRBJ2-1, with D possibly matching TRBD2 (5 bases). CDR3 length: 15 residues. Germline CDR1 is SGHAT and CDR2 is FQNNGV. The V and J ends lost 5 bases and 5 bases respectively, with 16 bases between them. The CDR3 loop reads CASSPPVGAHNEQFF. In DNA, the CDR3 is TGTGCCAGCAGCCCCCCCGTGGGAGCCCACAATGAGCAGTTCTTC. The full variable domain, in which reference TRBV11-2 and TRBJ2-1 provide the parts outside the CDR3, is EAGVAQSPRYKIIEKRQSVAFWCNPISGHATLYWYQQILGQGPKLLIQFQNNGVVDDSQLPKDRFSAERLKGVDSTLKIQPAKLEDSAVYLCASSPPVGAHNEQFFGPGTRLTVL.

The chain uses TRBV6-2 or TRBV6-3 and TRBJ1-4, with 10 bases matching TRBD1. Germline V gene data show CDR1 as MNHEY and CDR2 as SVGEGT. This CDR3 spans 15 amino acids. Unmatched junction bases numbered 8, after V lost 5 bases and J lost 8 bases. The CDR3 DNA sequence: TGTGCCAGCAGTACTAACCGGGACAGGGGAGAAAAACTGTTTTTT. Translated, it gives CASSTNRDRGEKLFF.

This sequence joins TRBV7-8 and TRBJ2-2; maybe TRBD1 (6 bases). V lost 3 bases and J lost 2, with 10 bases in between. The CDR3 contains 15 residues. Germline loops: CDR1 SGHVS, CDR2 FQNEAQ. The CDR3 nucleotides are TGTGCCAGCAGCTTGGGGGCACCCAACACCGGGGAGCTGTTTTTT. Translated: CASSLGAPNTGELFF.

The rearrangement joins TRBV7-2 to TRBJ2-2; D unclear. The CDR3 is 15 amino acids. Germline V CDR1 and CDR2: SGHTA, FQGNSA. The V gene lost 0 bases and the J gene lost 4 bases, with 9 bases spanning the gap. The CDR3 is CASSLAASVTGELFF. Written as DNA, the CDR3 is TGTGCCAGCAGCTTAGCGGCCAGCGTCACCGGGGAGCTGTTTTTT.

The chain combines TRBV3-1 with TRBJ2-4; no clear D. Germline CDR1 LGHDT, CDR2 YNNKEL (reference sequence). CDR3 size: 14 residues. The V and J ends lost 8 bases and 0 bases respectively, with 11 bases between them. CDR3 coding DNA: TGTGCCAGCGGAGAGCTGCTAGCCAAAAACATTCAGTACTTC. Residues: CASGELLAKNIQYF.

This clonotype has more than one count but fewer than ten. The rearrangement links TRBV7-6 to TRBJ1-1, with a tentative D call TRBD1 (6 bases). Trimming stripped 1 base from V and 4 bases from J, with 13 bases between. The CDR3 contains 15 residues. Germline CDR1 SGHVS, CDR2 FNYEAQ. The CDR3 coding sequence is TGTGCCAGCAGCTTAGGTGGTGGACAGAGCACTGAAGCTTTCTTT. It yields the protein CASSLGGGQSTEAFF.

This sequence joins TRBV5-5 and TRBJ1-1; 10 positions agree with TRBD1. CDR1 is SGHKS, CDR2 YYEKEE, per germline (reference sequence). This CDR3 region has 15 residues. The ends lost 7 bases at V and 3 bases at J; junction bases unmatched: 9. The CDR3 reads CASAQKTGGYTEAFF. CDR3 in DNA: TGTGCCAGCGCACAAAAGACAGGGGGCTACACTGAAGCTTTCTTT.

The gene calls are TRBV10-3 and TRBJ1-5, with D unclear. Germline V lookup: CDR1 ENHRY, CDR2 SYGVKD. V lost 5 bases and J 0 bases, leaving 5 bases between the germline ends. This CDR3 spans 13 amino acids. CDR3 residues: CAISPSSNQPQHF. The CDR3 DNA is TGTGCCATCAGTCCCAGTAGCAATCAGCCCCAGCATTTT.

V gene TRBV20-1 combines with J gene TRBJ1-5, with TRBD1 as a possible D gene (5 bases). This CDR3 has 16 amino acids. The V end was cut by 0 bases, the J end by 7 bases, with 19 bases between. Germline V gene lookup returns CDR1 DFQATT and CDR2 SNEGSKA (reference sequence). The DNA for the CDR3 is TGCAGTGCTAGAGAAAGGGCAGCAGGGCTTCGGCAGCCCCAGCATTTT. Its protein product is CSARERAAGLRQPQHF.

This clonotype was counted a single time. This chain joins TRBV29-1 and TRBJ1-2; D is undetermined. V shed 4 bases and J shed 4 bases, with 4 bases lying between them. The CDR3 is made up of 10 amino acids. The germline CDR1 and CDR2 sequences are SQVTM and ANQGSEA. CDR3 residues: CSVGTYGYTF. CDR3 nucleotide sequence: TGCAGCGTTGGGACCTATGGCTACACCTTC. Full variable domain (outside the CDR3, taken from reference TRBV29-1 and TRBJ1-2): SAVISQKPSRDICQRGTSLTIQCQVDSQVTMMFWYRQQPGQSLTLIATANQGSEATYESGFVIDKFPISRPNLTFSTLTVSNMSPEDSSIYLCSVGTYGYTFGSGTRLTVV.

The chain couples TRBV7-2 to TRBJ2-2; TRBD2 might be the D (6 bases). The CDR3 runs to 15 residues. Per the germline V gene, CDR1 is SGHTA and CDR2 is FQGNSA. V was cut by 3 bases and J by 6 bases, with 14 bases left in between. The CDR3 loop is CASSLTSFSAGELFF. The CDR3, as DNA: TGTGCCAGCAGCTTGACTAGTTTCTCCGCCGGGGAGCTGTTTTTT. The full variable domain, with the rest looked up from reference TRBV7-2 and TRBJ2-2, is GAGVSQSPSNKVTEKGKDVELRCDPISGHTALYWYRQSLGQGLEFLIYFQGNSAPDKSGLPSDRFSAERTGGSVSTLTIQRTQQEDSAVYLCASSLTSFSAGELFFGEGSRLTVL.

The chain uses TRBV5-4 and TRBJ2-2; 10 positions agree with TRBD2. Germline trimming cut 0 bases from V and 8 bases from J; bases unmatched to any gene: 4. The CDR3 is 15 residues long. Germline assignment: CDR1 SGHNT and CDR2 YYREEE (reference sequence). The CDR3 DNA follows: TGTGCCAGCAGCTTGGCTGTGACTAGCGGGGGGGAGCTGTTTTTT. Amino acids: CASSLAVTSGGELFF. Full variable domain (outside the CDR3, taken from reference TRBV5-4 and TRBJ2-2): ETGVTQSPTHLIKTRGQQVTLRCSSQSGHNTVSWYQQALGQGPQFIFQYYREEENGRGNFPPRFSGLQFPNYSSELNVNALELDDSALYLCASSLAVTSGGELFFGEGSRLTVL.

The chain uses TRBV20-1 and TRBJ1-2, with 7 bases lining up with TRBD1. The CDR3 is 14 residues long. Per germline, CDR1 DFQATT and CDR2 SNEGSKA (reference sequence). After removal of 5 bases from V and 6 bases from J, the junction contained 12 bases not matched to a gene. As DNA, the CDR3 is TGCAGTGCTCCAGTGACAGGGACTAAGCATGGCTACACCTTC. Translated: CSAPVTGTKHGYTF.

This clonotype has just a few counts. The genes are TRBV4-3 and TRBJ2-7, with TRBD1 identical over 8 bases. Germline values: CDR1 LGHNA, CDR2 YSLEER. The CDR3 is 15 residues long. V gave up 1 base and J gave up 6 bases; unmatched junction bases: 8. The CDR3 DNA sequence: TGCGCCAGCAGCCAAGCAGGACAGGGTGTTCTCGAGCAGTACTTC. Protein sequence: CASSQAGQGVLEQYF.